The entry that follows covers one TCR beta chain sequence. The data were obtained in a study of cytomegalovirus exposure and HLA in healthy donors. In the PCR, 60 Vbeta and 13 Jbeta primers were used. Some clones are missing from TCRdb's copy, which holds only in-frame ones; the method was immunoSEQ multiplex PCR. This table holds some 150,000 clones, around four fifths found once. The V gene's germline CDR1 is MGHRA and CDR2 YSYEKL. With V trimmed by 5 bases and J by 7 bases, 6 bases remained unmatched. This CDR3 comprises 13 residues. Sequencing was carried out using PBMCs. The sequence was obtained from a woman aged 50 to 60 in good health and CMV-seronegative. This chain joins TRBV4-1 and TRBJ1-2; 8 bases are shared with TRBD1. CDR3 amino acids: CASSDGTGRGYTF. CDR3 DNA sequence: TGCGCCAGCAGCGACGGGACAGGCCGTGGCTACACCTTC.